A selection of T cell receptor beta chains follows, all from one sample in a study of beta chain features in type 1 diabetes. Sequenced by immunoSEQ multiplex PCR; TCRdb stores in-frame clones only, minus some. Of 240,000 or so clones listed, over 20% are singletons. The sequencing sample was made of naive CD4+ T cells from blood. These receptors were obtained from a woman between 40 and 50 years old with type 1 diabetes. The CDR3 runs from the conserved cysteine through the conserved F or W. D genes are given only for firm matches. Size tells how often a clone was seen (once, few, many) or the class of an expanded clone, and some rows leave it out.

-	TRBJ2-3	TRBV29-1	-	TGCAGCGTAACGGGTAGTACAGATACGCAGTATTTT	CSVTGSTDTQYF
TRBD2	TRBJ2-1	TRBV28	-	TGTGCCAGCACCCTACTAGCGGGAGGTGGGGATGAGCAGTTCTTC	CASTLLAGGGDEQFF
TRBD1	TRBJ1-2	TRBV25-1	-	TGTGCCAGCAGCCGACAGGGGGCTGACTATGGCTACACCTTC	CASSRQGADYGYTF
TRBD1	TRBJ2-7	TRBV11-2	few	TGTGCCAGCAGCTTAGAACAGGGGCCCTACGAGCAGTACTTC	CASSLEQGPYEQYF
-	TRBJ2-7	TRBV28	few	TGTGCCAGCAGCACATCGGGTGGGTACGAGCAGTACTTC	CASSTSGGYEQYF
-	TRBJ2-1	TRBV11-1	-	TGTGCCAGCACCCCCAGCGGAGCCCCCCATGAGCAGTTCTTC	CASTPSGAPHEQFF
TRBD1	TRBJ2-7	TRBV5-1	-	TGCGCCAGCAGCCCCACCCGGACAGGGACCTACGAGCAGTACTTC	CASSPTRTGTYEQYF
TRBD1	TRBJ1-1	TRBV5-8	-	TGTGCCAGCAGCCTGGGACAGTTTTACACTGAAGCTTTCTTT	CASSLGQFYTEAFF
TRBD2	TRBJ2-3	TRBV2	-	TGTGCCGGAGCGGGACTAGCGAGAGATACGCAGTATTTT	CAGAGLARDTQYF
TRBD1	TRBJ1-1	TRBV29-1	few	TGCAGCGTTTTACAGGGACAGGGCACTGAAGCTTTCTTT	CSVLQGQGTEAFF
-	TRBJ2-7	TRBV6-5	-	TGTGCCAGCAGGACACCGGGACTCAACTACGAGCAGTACTTC	CASRTPGLNYEQYF